The next 3 T cell receptor beta chains were all read from a single sample in a study of diagnostic markers for celiac disease. TCRdb reworked the reads into one entry per CDR3 protein, no DNA. The sample table sets out around 8,000 distinct CDR3 sequences. The sequenced sample was either unsorted cells or a sorted T cell fraction (not recorded which). These receptors all stem from a human donor. This table probably holds off-target reads from a library built for another chain.

The chain uses TRBV27 and TRBJ1-4. Per germline, CDR1 MNHEY and CDR2 SMNVEV (reference sequence). CDR3 length: 14 residues. The CDR3 sequence: CASSLSRLNEKLFF.

The rearrangement joins TRBV5-1 to TRBJ1-1. Per germline, CDR1 SGHRS and CDR2 YFSETQ. CDR3 size: 14 residues. The chain's CDR3 is CASSLGGFRTEAFF.

The chain has TRBV30 and TRBJ2-5; the TCRdb call, TRBD1, lacks DNA for checking. The CDR3 runs to 13 residues. Germline CDR1 and CDR2: GTSNPN and SVGIG (reference sequence). The CDR3 sequence: CAWTQDRLETQYF.